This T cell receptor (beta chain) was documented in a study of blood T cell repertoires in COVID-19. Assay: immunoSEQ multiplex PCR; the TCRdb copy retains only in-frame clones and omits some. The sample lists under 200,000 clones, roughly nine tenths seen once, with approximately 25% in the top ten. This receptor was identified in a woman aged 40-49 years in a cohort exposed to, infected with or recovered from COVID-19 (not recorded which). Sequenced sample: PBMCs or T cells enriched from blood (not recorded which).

As DNA, the CDR3 is TGTGCCAGTAAGGAAGTTGGCGGCCCCTTATACGAGCAGTACTTC. This encodes CASKEVGGPLYEQYF. The chain has TRBV19 and TRBJ2-7, with D unresolved. The germline CDR1 and CDR2 sequences are LNHDA and SQIVND (reference sequence). This CDR3 is built from 15 residues. V was clipped by 7 bases and J by 4 bases, with 20 bases between them. The variable domain in full, with the rest retrieved from reference TRBV19 and TRBJ2-7, is DGGITQSPKYLFRKEGQNVTLSCEQNLNHDAMYWYRQDPGQGLRLIYYSQIVNDFQKGDIAEGYSVSREKKESFPLTVTSAQKNPTAFYLCASKEVGGPLYEQYFGPGTRLTVT.